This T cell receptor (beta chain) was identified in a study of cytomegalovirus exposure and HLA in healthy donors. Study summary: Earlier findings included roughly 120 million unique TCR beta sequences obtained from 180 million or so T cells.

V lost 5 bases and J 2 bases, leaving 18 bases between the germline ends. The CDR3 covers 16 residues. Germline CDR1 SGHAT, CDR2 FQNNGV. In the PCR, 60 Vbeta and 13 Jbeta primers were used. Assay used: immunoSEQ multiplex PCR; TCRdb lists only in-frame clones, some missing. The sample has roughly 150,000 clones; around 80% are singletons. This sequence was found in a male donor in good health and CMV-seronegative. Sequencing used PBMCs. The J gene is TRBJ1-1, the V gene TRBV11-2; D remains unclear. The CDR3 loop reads CASSRGRDGGNTEAFF. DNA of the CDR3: TGTGCCAGCAGCCGGGGAAGGGATGGTGGAAACACTGAAGCTTTCTTT.